The clone carrying this T cell receptor beta chain has a handful of counts. Its cognate antigen is unknown. The sample comes from a study of T-cell memory formation after mild COVID-19. About the study: TCR clusters were largely donor specific. Study observations and caveats: Day 15 to 85 contracting clones showed balanced CD4/CD8; day 15 to 37 expanders favored CD4+.

TCRdb redid the calling of the 5' RACE reads with MiXCR, one entry per CDR3 protein. This repertoire shows about 430,000 distinct CDR3 sequences, approximately 19% found once; its top ten account for under 25%. This receptor was identified in a man younger than 35 who had mild COVID-19 (a few samples of this study predate the infection). Cell type and time point are not known. The sequencing input was PBMCs or a T cell subset sorted from them (not recorded which).

The CDR3 here is CASRFEGKQVDEQYF. Here the CDR3 DNA reads TGCGCCAGCAGGTTCGAGGGGAAACAAGTCGACGAGCAGTACTTC. The chain is built from TRBV5-1 and TRBJ2-7; D may be TRBD1 or TRBD2 (5 bases each). The CDR3 totals 15 residues. The germline V and J ends were trimmed by 5 bases and 5 bases, with 20 bases remaining between them. The germline V gene encodes CDR1 SGHRS and CDR2 YFSETQ.